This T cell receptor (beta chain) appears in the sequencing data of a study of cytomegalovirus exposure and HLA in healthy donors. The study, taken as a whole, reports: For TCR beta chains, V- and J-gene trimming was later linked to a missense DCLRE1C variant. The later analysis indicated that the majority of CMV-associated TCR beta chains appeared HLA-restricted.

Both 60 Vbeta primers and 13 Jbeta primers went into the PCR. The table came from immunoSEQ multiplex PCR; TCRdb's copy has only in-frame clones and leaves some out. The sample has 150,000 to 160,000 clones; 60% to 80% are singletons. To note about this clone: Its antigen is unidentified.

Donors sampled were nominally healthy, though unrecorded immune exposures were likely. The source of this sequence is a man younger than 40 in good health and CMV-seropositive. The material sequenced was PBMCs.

The CDR3 region is CASSLTGYSNQPQHF. The CDR3 DNA follows: TGTGCCAGCAGTCTAACAGGGTATAGCAATCAGCCCCAGCATTTT. The chain recombines TRBV27 with TRBJ1-5; D possibly corresponds to TRBD1 (6 bases). Trimming took off 5 bases at V and 0 bases at J, with 11 bases between the two ends. Germline CDR1 reads MNHEY; CDR2 reads SMNVEV (reference sequence). The CDR3 totals 15 residues.